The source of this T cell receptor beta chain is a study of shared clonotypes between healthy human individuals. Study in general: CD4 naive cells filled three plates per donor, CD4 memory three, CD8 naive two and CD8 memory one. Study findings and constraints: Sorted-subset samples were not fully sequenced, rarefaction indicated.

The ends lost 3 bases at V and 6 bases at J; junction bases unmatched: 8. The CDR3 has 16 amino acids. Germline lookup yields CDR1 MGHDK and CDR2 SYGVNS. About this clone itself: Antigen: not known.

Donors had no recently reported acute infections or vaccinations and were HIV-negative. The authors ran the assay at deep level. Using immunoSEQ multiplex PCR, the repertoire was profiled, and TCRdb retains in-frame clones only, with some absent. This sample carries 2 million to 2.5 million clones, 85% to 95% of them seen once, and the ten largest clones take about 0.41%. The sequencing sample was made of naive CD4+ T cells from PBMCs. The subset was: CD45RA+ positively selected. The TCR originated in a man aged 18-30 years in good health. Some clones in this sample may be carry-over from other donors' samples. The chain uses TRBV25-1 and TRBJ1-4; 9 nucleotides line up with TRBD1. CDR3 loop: CASSEVVRTGDEKLFF. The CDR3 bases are TGTGCCAGCAGTGAGGTTGTTAGGACAGGGGATGAAAAACTGTTTTTT.